This TCR beta chain was sequenced for a study of post-analysis software for immune sequencing data. Study summary: Courses of disease covered relapsing-remitting, secondary progressive and progressive-relapsing multiple sclerosis.

Included in the TCR beta cDNA libraries were unique molecular identifiers. Roughly 0.5 million cDNA molecules were obtained from roughly 0.93 to 9.6 million T cells. TCRdb reanalysed the PCR reads using MiXCR and keeps one entry per CDR3 protein. This sample has more than 450,000 distinct CDR3 sequences, with approximately 34% found just once. Worth noting for this clonotype: No antigen is known for it.

Study results and limitations: The five TRBV segments detected at higher frequency in patients than in controls included TRBV5-6, TRBV5-1 and TRBV20-1. Under the F measure, samples that were prepared in one batch clustered strongly together. Compared with controls, patients showed significantly lower normalized Chao1 diversity.

Per the germline V gene, CDR1 is SGHTA and CDR2 is FQGNSA. CDR3 length: 14 residues. The chain recombines TRBV7-2 with TRBJ2-4; D remains unclear. With the DNA end fitting TRBJ2-7 better, the J assignment may be wrong. This receptor was identified in a girl aged 2-17 years with multiple sclerosis. The specimen sequenced was blood. The CDR3 nucleotides read TGTGCCAGCAGCATTCACCCCTCGGCCTACGAGCAGTACTTC. Amino acid sequence: CASSIHPSAYEQYF.